Shown below are 24 T cell receptor beta chains from a single sample sequenced in a study of radiation and T cells in renal cell carcinoma. The assay was immunoSEQ multiplex PCR, and TCRdb's table has in-frame clones only and misses some. The sample includes some 64,000 clones, about 83% of them seen just once. Documented time point: blood 4 weeks post-SBRT, at nephrectomy. Treatment of the sample: 15 Gy SBRT to primary tumor, nephrectomy 4 weeks later. Here the sequenced sample was blood, taken from a patient whose treatment included radiotherapy and nephrectomy. Receptors originate from a man between 60 and 75 years old with renal cell carcinoma.

The chain employs TRBV7-9 and TRBJ2-1; no clear D. The CDR3 runs to 15 residues. Between the trimmed V and J ends, which lost 5 bases and 4 bases, there was a span of 15 bases. Germline values: CDR1 SEHNR, CDR2 FQNEAQ (reference sequence). CDR3 residues: CASSPRVLEYNEQFF. In nucleotides, the CDR3 is TGTGCCAGCAGCCCCCGGGTATTGGAGTACAATGAGCAGTTCTTC.

This clone occurred once. This same CDR3 is encoded by further DNA sequences in the sample. This chain connects TRBV9 to TRBJ1-3; D is ambiguous. Trimming took off 0 bases at V and 4 bases at J, with 5 bases between the two ends. The CDR3 spans 13 residues. Per the germline V gene, CDR1 is SGDLS and CDR2 is YYNGEE. In DNA form, the CDR3 reads TGTGCCAGCAGCGTAGGTGGGGGAAACACCATATATTTT. Translated, it gives CASSVGGGNTIYF.

This clone was counted between two and nine times. J is TRBJ1-1 and V is TRBV7-9; D call uncertain. Trimming left V 6 bases short and J 6 bases short, with 14 bases between. Germline lookup yields CDR1 SEHNR and CDR2 FQNEAQ (reference sequence). There are 13 residues in the CDR3. This chain's CDR3 is CASRPAGSAEAFF. The DNA of the CDR3 is TGTGCCAGCAGACCCGCGGGGAGCGCTGAAGCTTTCTTT.

The rearrangement links TRBV5-5 to TRBJ1-1, with D unresolved. The CDR3 covers 11 residues. Between the trimmed V and J ends, which lost 7 bases and 4 bases, there was a span of 8 bases. Germline CDR1 SGHKS, CDR2 YYEKEE (reference sequence). The CDR3 DNA is TGTGCCAGCTTAGGAAGCACTGAAGCTTTCTTT. Translated: CASLGSTEAFF.

The rearrangement joins TRBV5-6 to TRBJ2-7; no clear D. CDR3 length: 15 amino acids. CDR1 and CDR2 (germline): SGHDT, YYEEEE. Trimming removed 4 bases from V and 4 bases from J, with 18 bases in between. The CDR3 region has the DNA TGTGCCAGCAGCCCAACCGACGGGTCCCTATACGAGCAGTACTTC. It specifies CASSPTDGSLYEQYF.

The J gene is TRBJ1-5, the V gene TRBV25-1; D might be TRBD1 (5 bases). Germline CDR1 MGHDK, CDR2 SYGVNS. This CDR3 has 14 amino acids. Trimming shortened V by 3 bases and J by 6 bases, and 12 bases separated the two germline ends. For the CDR3, the DNA is TGTGCCAGCAGTGACAGGGATGCAATTCAGCCCCAGCATTTT. Amino acid sequence: CASSDRDAIQPQHF.

This clone was seen a single time. The chain recombines TRBV11-2 with TRBJ1-2; unclear D gene. This CDR3 is 11 amino acids long. Looked up from germline, CDR1 is SGHAT and CDR2 is FQNNGV. V lost 3 bases and J 1 base, leaving 0 bases between the germline ends. Here the CDR3 reads CASSFNYGYTF. In nucleotides, the CDR3 is TGTGCCAGCAGCTTTAACTATGGCTACACCTTC.

The chain links TRBV6-1 to TRBJ1-2; D is unclear. Germline lookup yields CDR1 MNHNS and CDR2 SASEGT. V was cut by 1 base and J by 0 bases, with 9 bases left in between. The CDR3 consists of 15 residues. The CDR3 loop reads CASSEGVGSNYGYTF. The CDR3 DNA sequence: TGTGCCAGCAGTGAAGGGGTCGGCTCTAACTATGGCTACACCTTC.

This clone was detected only a few times. CDR3 residues: CASSLGSEGVAGYTF. Written as DNA, the CDR3 is TGTGCCAGCAGCTTAGGTTCGGAGGGAGTGGCTGGCTACACCTTC. The rearrangement links TRBV11-2 to TRBJ1-2; D gene ambiguous. This CDR3 spans 15 amino acids. Germline V gene lookup returns CDR1 SGHAT and CDR2 FQNNGV. V was cut by 1 base and J by 7 bases, with 16 bases left in between.

The chain couples TRBV30 to TRBJ2-3; 12 bases fit TRBD2. Losses at the gene ends were 7 bases for V and 2 bases for J; bases not matched to a gene: 7. Germline V gives CDR1 GTSNPN, CDR2 SVGIG (reference sequence). The CDR3 is 15 residues long. CDR3 residues: CAFSGTSGYTDTQYF. The CDR3 nucleotides read TGTGCCTTCTCCGGGACTAGCGGGTACACAGATACGCAGTATTTT. Drawing the rest from reference TRBV30 and TRBJ2-3, the complete variable domain is SQTIHQWPATLVQPVGSPLSLECTVEGTSNPNLYWYRQAAGRGLQLLFYSVGIGQISSEVPQNLSASRPQDRQFILSSKKLLLSDSGFYLCAFSGTSGYTDTQYFGPGTRLTVL.

The rearrangement joins TRBV7-2 to TRBJ1-1; no clear D gene. CDR3 length equals 13 residues. The V gene lost 5 bases and the J gene lost 5 bases, with 12 bases spanning the gap. Germline CDR1 reads SGHTA; CDR2 reads FQGNSA. The chain's CDR3 is CASSLPGRTEAFF. CDR3 coding DNA: TGTGCCAGCAGCCTACCCGGTAGGACTGAAGCTTTCTTT.

This chain links TRBV18 with TRBJ2-1; 10 bases line up with TRBD2. Trimming at V came to 0 bases and at J to 3 bases, leaving 8 bases not matched to a gene. Germline assignment: CDR1 KGHSH and CDR2 LQKENI. This CDR3 has 18 residues. CDR3 bases: TGTGCCAGCTCACCACCCCCAGGGGGACTAGCGTTCTACAATGAGCAGTTCTTC. Residues: CASSPPPGGLAFYNEQFF.

This clone was counted once. The rearrangement uses TRBV6-5 and TRBJ1-6; 8 bases are shared with TRBD1. The germline V gene encodes CDR1 MNHEY and CDR2 SVGAGI. The CDR3 spans 15 residues. Trimming at V came to 2 bases and at J to 6 bases, leaving 3 bases not matched to a gene. The CDR3 is CASSYGTGTNSPLHF. The CDR3 coding sequence is TGTGCCAGCAGTTACGGGACAGGTACTAATTCACCCCTCCACTTT.

This clone was seen just once. The rearrangement joins TRBV5-1 to TRBJ1-2, with 7 bases aligning to TRBD1. Germline values: CDR1 SGHRS, CDR2 YFSETQ. The CDR3 extends over 15 amino acids. V lost 3 bases to trimming and J lost 10 bases; unmatched junction nucleotides: 15. CDR3: CASSSGGTELGSYTF. The CDR3 nucleotides read TGCGCCAGCAGCTCGGGCGGGACAGAGCTGGGATCCTACACCTTC. The variable domain in full, completed from reference TRBV5-1 and TRBJ1-2, reads KAGVTQTPRYLIKTRGQQVTLSCSPISGHRSVSWYQQTPGQGLQFLFEYFSETQRNKGNFPGRFSGRQFSNSRSEMNVSTLELGDSALYLCASSSGGTELGSYTFGSGTRLTVV.

Written as DNA, the CDR3 is TGTGCCAGCCTAAGGGGGACCGGGGAGCTGTTTTTT. Its translation is CASLRGTGELFF. The rearrangement joins TRBV28 to TRBJ2-2; D might be TRBD1 (6 bases). The CDR3 spans 12 residues. Germline V gives CDR1 MDHEN, CDR2 SYDVKM. V lost 8 bases, J lost 5 bases, and 9 bases lay in between.

The chain employs TRBV4-1 and TRBJ2-7, with a possible D match to TRBD2 (6 bases). CDR3 length: 17 residues. Between the trimmed V and J ends, which lost 0 bases and 2 bases, there was a span of 17 bases. CDR1 and CDR2 from the germline V gene are MGHRA and YSYEKL. The CDR3 sequence is CASSQDWEAFWAYEQYF. The CDR3 nucleotides read TGCGCCAGCAGCCAAGATTGGGAGGCGTTTTGGGCCTACGAGCAGTACTTC.

CDR3 region: CASSSGSTDTQYF. In nucleotides, the CDR3 is TGCGCCAGCAGCTCCGGGAGCACAGATACGCAGTATTTT. This chain links TRBV5-1 with TRBJ2-3, with no clear D. The CDR3 totals 13 residues. Germline V gene lookup returns CDR1 SGHRS and CDR2 YFSETQ. Trimming left V 3 bases short and J 0 bases short, with 5 bases between.

This sequence joins TRBV11-3 and TRBJ2-1, with TRBD2 identical over 7 bases. There are 14 residues in the CDR3. V was pared by 2 bases and J by 11 bases, with 9 bases of the junction left unmatched. Germline assignment: CDR1 SGHNT and CDR2 YENEEA. DNA for the CDR3: TGTGCCAGCAGCTTATGGAAAGCGGGAACGCAGCAGTTCTTC. This translates into CASSLWKAGTQQFF. The full variable domain, completed using reference TRBV11-3 and TRBJ2-1, is EAGVVQSPRYKIIEKKQPVAFWCNPISGHNTLYWYLQNLGQGPELLIRYENEEAVDDSQLPKDRFSAERLKGVDSTLKIQPAELGDSAVYLCASSLWKAGTQQFFGPGTRLTVL.

The rearrangement links TRBV11-3 to TRBJ1-4; D remains ambiguous. The CDR3 runs 15 residues. Germline V gene lookup returns CDR1 SGHNT and CDR2 YENEEA. The V and J ends lost 1 base and 0 bases respectively, with 6 bases between them. CDR3 bases: TGTGCCAGCAGCTTAGTTGGAGCAACTAATGAAAAACTGTTTTTT. It translates to CASSLVGATNEKLFF.

This sequence joins TRBV4-2 and TRBJ1-2; the D gene is possibly TRBD1 (5 bases). The CDR3 runs to 17 residues. With 1 base removed from V and 4 bases from J, the gap between germline ends came to 19 bases. Per germline, CDR1 LGHNA and CDR2 YNFKEQ. CDR3 protein: CASSQVWDVGDGYGYTF. The CDR3 DNA follows: TGTGCCAGCAGCCAAGTTTGGGACGTCGGGGATGGCTATGGCTACACCTTC.

V usage is TRBV18 and J usage is TRBJ2-2; D unclear. This CDR3 comprises 14 residues. Trimming pared 3 bases from V and 6 bases from J, leaving 11 bases between. Germline V gene lookup returns CDR1 KGHSH and CDR2 LQKENI. The CDR3: CASSPDVLAGELFF. For the CDR3, the DNA is TGTGCCAGCTCACCCGACGTGTTGGCCGGGGAGCTGTTTTTT.

The chain joins TRBV10-1 to TRBJ2-2, with D uncertain. CDR1 is WNHNN, CDR2 SYGVQD, per germline (reference sequence). Trimming shortened V by 3 bases and J by 4 bases, and 12 bases separated the two germline ends. The CDR3 totals 15 residues. CDR3 sequence reads: CASSDSGIGTGELFF. The CDR3 bases are TGCGCCAGCAGTGACTCTGGGATTGGCACCGGGGAGCTGTTTTTT.

Only a few counts were recorded for this clone. The chain couples TRBV18 to TRBJ2-2; unclear D gene. Germline lookup yields CDR1 KGHSH and CDR2 LQKENI. The CDR3 runs 14 residues. V was cut by 1 base and J by 3 bases, with 6 bases left in between. CDR3 sequence (DNA): TGTGCCAGCTCACCACAAAGATACACCGGGGAGCTGTTTTTT. This gives the protein CASSPQRYTGELFF.

This clone was recorded only once. The chain combines TRBV4-3 with TRBJ1-6; D is unresolved. The germline gives CDR1 LGHNA, CDR2 YSLEER. Trimming left V 0 bases short and J 10 bases short, with 16 bases between. This CDR3 is 16 amino acids long. CDR3 coding DNA: TGCGCCAGCAGCCAAGATTGGCTCTCCGGAGGCTCACCCCTCCACTTT. It specifies CASSQDWLSGGSPLHF.